Each of the 8 T cell receptor beta chains below was sequenced from the same sample in a study of cytomegalovirus exposure and HLA in healthy donors. TCRdb keeps only in-frame clones here, not all; method: immunoSEQ multiplex PCR. In the table there are about 220,000 clones, over 80% of which are singletons. Sequencing was performed on PBMCs. The receptors were sampled from a woman aged 18-35 years in good health and CMV-seronegative.

This clone appeared a single time. CDR3 sequence (DNA): TGTGCCAGCAGCATCCGACTAGCGGATAGCTCCTACAATGAGCAGTTCTTC. It specifies CASSIRLADSSYNEQFF. The V gene is TRBV21-1, the J gene TRBJ2-1; the table's D call TRBD2 went unverified against the DNA. TRBV21-1 is listed as a pseudogene. CDR3 length equals 17 residues.

Concerning this clone itself: The germline gene is not matched at one end of the junction; a read error may be the cause. The rearrangement uses TRBV20-1 and TRBJ2-1; D unclear. Germline lookup yields CDR1 DFQATT and CDR2 SNEGSKA (reference sequence). CDR3 length equals 11 residues. CDR3 DNA: TGCAGTGCTGTGAATCCGACTGCACGCCTCTTC. Encoded protein: CSAVNPTARLF.

The rearrangement uses TRBV28 and TRBJ1-1; D is unclear. The germline gives CDR1 MDHEN, CDR2 SYDVKM. The CDR3 has 13 amino acids. V was pared by 6 bases and J by 5 bases, with 13 bases between. CDR3 loop: CASRPQSGTEAFF. The CDR3 DNA reads as TGTGCCAGCAGGCCCCAATCGGGAACTGAAGCTTTCTTT.

This clone came up once. The V and J genes are TRBV11-1 and TRBJ2-2; 12 nucleotides agree with TRBD1. The CDR3 covers 17 residues. Germline loops: CDR1 SGHAT, CDR2 FQDESV (reference sequence). The ends lost 3 bases at V and 7 bases at J; junction bases unmatched: 9. The CDR3 region has the DNA TGTGCCAGCAGCTTCGTCCCCGGGACAGGGGGCTTCGGGGAGCTGTTTTTT. Protein: CASSFVPGTGGFGELFF.

The chain carries TRBV6-1 and TRBJ2-7, with D possibly TRBD1 on 6 matching bases. This CDR3 has 14 amino acids. The V end lost 5 bases, the J end lost 0 bases, and 11 bases lay between the germline ends. Germline assignment: CDR1 MNHNS and CDR2 SASEGT. The DNA for the CDR3 is TGTGCCAGCAGTATCAGGGGAACCTCCTACGAGCAGTACTTC. Translating gives CASSIRGTSYEQYF.

The chain has TRBV19 and TRBJ2-2; 8 bases are a match to TRBD2. CDR1 and CDR2 from the germline V gene are LNHDA and SQIVND (reference sequence). V lost 6 bases, J lost 3 bases, and 9 bases stayed unmatched. The CDR3 runs to 16 residues. This CDR3 is CASSHLLADYTGELFF. In nucleotides, the CDR3 is TGTGCCAGTAGCCACTTACTAGCGGACTACACCGGGGAGCTGTTTTTT. Using reference TRBV19 and TRBJ2-2 for the parts outside the CDR3, the full variable domain is DGGITQSPKYLFRKEGQNVTLSCEQNLNHDAMYWYRQDPGQGLRLIYYSQIVNDFQKGDIAEGYSVSREKKESFPLTVTSAQKNPTAFYLCASSHLLADYTGELFFGEGSRLTVL.

The gene calls are TRBV28 and TRBJ2-5, with 7 bases aligning to TRBD2. There are 15 residues in the CDR3. With 6 bases clipped from V and 5 bases from J, the junction kept 12 bases outside the gene matches. The germline V gene encodes CDR1 MDHEN and CDR2 SYDVKM. The CDR3 loop is CASRGSGASWETQYF. CDR3 nucleotides: TGTGCCAGCAGAGGAAGCGGGGCGTCATGGGAGACCCAGTACTTC.

This clone was observed a single time. V usage is TRBV10-2 and J usage is TRBJ2-1; D might be TRBD2 (5 bases). This CDR3 is built from 17 residues. The germline CDR1 and CDR2 sequences are WSHSY and SAAADI. V was trimmed by 2 bases and J by 0 bases, leaving 14 bases between them. The CDR3 coding sequence is TGCGCCAGCAGTGAGCGGGCTAGCAGAAGCTCCTACAATGAGCAGTTCTTC. Amino acids: CASSERASRSSYNEQFF.